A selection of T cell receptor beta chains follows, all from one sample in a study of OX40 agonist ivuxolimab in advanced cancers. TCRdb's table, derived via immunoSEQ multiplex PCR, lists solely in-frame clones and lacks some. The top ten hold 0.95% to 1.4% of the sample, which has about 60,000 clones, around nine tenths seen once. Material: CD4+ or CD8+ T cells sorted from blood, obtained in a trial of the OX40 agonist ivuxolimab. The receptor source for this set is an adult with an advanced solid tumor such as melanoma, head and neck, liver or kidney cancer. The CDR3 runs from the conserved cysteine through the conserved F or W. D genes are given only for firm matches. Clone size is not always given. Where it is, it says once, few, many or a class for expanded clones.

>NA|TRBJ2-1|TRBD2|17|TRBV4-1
TGCGCCAGCAGCCAAGGAAGGCATCTAGCGGAATACAATGAGCAGTTCTTC
CASSQGRHLAEYNEQFF
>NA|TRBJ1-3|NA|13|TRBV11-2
TGTGCCAGCAGCTTAGGACCTGGAAACACCATATATTTT
CASSLGPGNTIYF
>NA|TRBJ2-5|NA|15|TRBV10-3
TGTGCCATCAGTTCAGGGACTCGCATGAGTCAGACCCAGTACTTC
CAISSGTRMSQTQYF
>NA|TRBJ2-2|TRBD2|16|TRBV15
TGTGCCACCAGCAGCCGGACTAGCGGGAGTTCCGGGGAGCTGTTTTTT
CATSSRTSGSSGELFF
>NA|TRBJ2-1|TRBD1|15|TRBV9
TGTGCCAGCAACCCTACAGGGGCAGGCTTCGGTGAGCAGTTCTTC
CASNPTGAGFGEQFF
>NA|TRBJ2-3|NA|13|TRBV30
TGTGCCTGGAGTGTACGCAGGGCAGATACGCAGTATTTT
CAWSVRRADTQYF
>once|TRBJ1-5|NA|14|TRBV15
TGTGCCACCAGCAGAGTTGGGGCGGCCCAGCCCCAGCATTTT
CATSRVGAAQPQHF
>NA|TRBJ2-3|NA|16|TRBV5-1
TGCGCCAGCAGGAAACCGACAGGCTTAAACACAGATACGCAGTATTTT
CASRKPTGLNTDTQYF
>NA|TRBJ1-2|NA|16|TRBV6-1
TGTGCCAGCAGTGAAGCGCTCTCTGGGGCTAACTATGGCTACACCTTC
CASSEALSGANYGYTF
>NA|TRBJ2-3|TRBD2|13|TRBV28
TGTGCCAGCAGGGTAGCGGGGGGGAATACGCAGTATTTT
CASRVAGGNTQYF
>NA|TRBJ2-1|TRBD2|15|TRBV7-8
TGTGCCAGCCAGCTAGCGGGAGGGCCTCCTTATGAGCAGTTCTTC
CASQLAGGPPYEQFF
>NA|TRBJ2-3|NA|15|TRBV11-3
TGTGCCAGCAGCCCGACGGCCCATCGCACAGATACGCAGTATTTT
CASSPTAHRTDTQYF
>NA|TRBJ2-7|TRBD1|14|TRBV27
TGTGCCAGCAGCCGACAGGGGAATATTTACGAGCAGTACTTC
CASSRQGNIYEQYF
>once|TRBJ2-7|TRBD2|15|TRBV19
TGTGCCAGTAGAAAGGGGACTAGCGGGATTTACGAGCAGTACTTC
CASRKGTSGIYEQYF
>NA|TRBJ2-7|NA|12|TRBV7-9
TGTGCCAGCAGCATAAGCTCCTACGAGCAGTACTTC
CASSISSYEQYF
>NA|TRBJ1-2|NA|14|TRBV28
TGTGCCAGCAGCCTTATAACGGTTAACTATGGCTACACCTTC
CASSLITVNYGYTF
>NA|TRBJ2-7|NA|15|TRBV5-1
TGCGCCAGCAGCTTGGAGGGACTCGTAGGGAGGGAGCAGTACTTC
CASSLEGLVGREQYF
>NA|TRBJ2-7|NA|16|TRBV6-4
TGTGCCAGCAGGAGACGGCGGGGCCGCTCAAGGGACGAGCAGTACTTC
CASRRRRGRSRDEQYF
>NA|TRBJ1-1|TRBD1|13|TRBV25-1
TGTGCCAGCAGTGTGACAGGGACGGCAGAAGCTTTCTTT
CASSVTGTAEAFF
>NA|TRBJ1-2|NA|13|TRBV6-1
TGTGCCAGCAGTCCGGACTTTTACTATGGCTACACCTTC
CASSPDFYYGYTF
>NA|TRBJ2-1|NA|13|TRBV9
TGTGCCAGCAGCGTAGATGAGGGGAATGAGCAGTTCTTC
CASSVDEGNEQFF
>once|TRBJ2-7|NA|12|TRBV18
TGTGCCAGCTCACCCACTAGTTACGAGCAGTACTTC
CASSPTSYEQYF
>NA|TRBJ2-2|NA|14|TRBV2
TGTGCCAGCTTGGGCGGGCGGAGCACCGGGGAGCTGTTTTTT
CASLGGRSTGELFF
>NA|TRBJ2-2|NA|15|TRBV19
TGTGCCAGTAGTATTCGCAGGGGAGACACCGGGGAGCTGTTTTTT
CASSIRRGDTGELFF
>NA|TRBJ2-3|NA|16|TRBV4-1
TGCGCCAGCAGCCAAGACAGGACACGCGGGTTGGATACGCAGTATTTT
CASSQDRTRGLDTQYF
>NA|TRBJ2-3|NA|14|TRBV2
TGTGCCGGGACGGTAGCGAGAGACGCAGATACGCAGTATTTT
CAGTVARDADTQYF
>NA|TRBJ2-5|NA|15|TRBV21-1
TGTGCCAGCAGCAAAGTTAGGGACAGCCAAGAGACCCAGTACTTC
CASSKVRDSQETQYF
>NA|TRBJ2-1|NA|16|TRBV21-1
TGTGCCAGCATCACTACCTCCTGGGCGCCTTACAATGAGCAGTTCTTC
CASITTSWAPYNEQFF
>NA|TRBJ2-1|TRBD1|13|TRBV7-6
TGTGCCAGCACGGGGCAGGGGGCAATTGAGCAGTTCTTC
CASTGQGAIEQFF
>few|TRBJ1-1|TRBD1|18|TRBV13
TGTGCCAGCAGCCGGGACAGGGTTCGGGGTGGGTCGGACACTGAAGCTTTCTTT
CASSRDRVRGGSDTEAFF
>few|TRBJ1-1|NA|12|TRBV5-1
TGCGCCAGCAGCGTCGAGGGACTTCAAGCTTTCTTT
CASSVEGLQAFF
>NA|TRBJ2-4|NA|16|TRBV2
TGTGCCAGCAGTGGCTTGATGGCTTCGTCCAAAAACATTCAGTACTTC
CASSGLMASSKNIQYF
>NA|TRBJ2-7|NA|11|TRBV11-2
TGTGCCAGCAGCCCCTCCTACGAGCAGTACTTC
CASSPSYEQYF
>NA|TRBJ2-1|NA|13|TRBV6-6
TGTGCCAGCAGGGATACTTTATACAATGAGCAGTTCTTC
CASRDTLYNEQFF
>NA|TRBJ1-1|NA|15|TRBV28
TGTGCCAGCAGTTGGGGGTGGTCAGGGGACACTGAAGCTTTCTTT
CASSWGWSGDTEAFF
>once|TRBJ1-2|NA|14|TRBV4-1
TGCGCCAGCAGCCAAATTGGGGGCTTCTATGGCTACACCTTC
CASSQIGGFYGYTF
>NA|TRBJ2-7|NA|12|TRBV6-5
TGTGCCAGCAGTTCCCAGGGGAGGGAGCAGTACTTC
CASSSQGREQYF
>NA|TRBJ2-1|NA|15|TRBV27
TGTGCCAGCAGTCGTTCGACAGTCCGTGGGAATGAGCAGTTCTTC
CASSRSTVRGNEQFF
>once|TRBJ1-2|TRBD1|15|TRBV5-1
TGCGCCAGCGGCCCGGGACAGGGGGATAACTATGGCTACACCTTC
CASGPGQGDNYGYTF
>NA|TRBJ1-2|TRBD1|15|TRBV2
TGTGCCAGCAGCGAAGTGAGGACAGGGGTGAATGGCTACACCTTC
CASSEVRTGVNGYTF
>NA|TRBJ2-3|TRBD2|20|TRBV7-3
TGTGCCAGCAGCTTGGCTTCCGGGACTAGCGGGAGTGTGGGCACAGATACGCAGTATTTT
CASSLASGTSGSVGTDTQYF
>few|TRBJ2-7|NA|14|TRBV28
TGTGCCGGGTCGGCCTCAGGGGGGCCTCGCGAGCAGTACTTC
CAGSASGGPREQYF
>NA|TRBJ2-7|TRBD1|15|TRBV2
TGTGCCAGCAGCCCCGGACAGGGAGTATACAACGAGCAGTACTTC
CASSPGQGVYNEQYF
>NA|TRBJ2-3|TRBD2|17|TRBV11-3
TGTGCCAGCAGCACCCGACTAGCGGGAGGGCAAACAGATACGCAGTATTTT
CASSTRLAGGQTDTQYF
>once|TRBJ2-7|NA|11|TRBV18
TGTGCCAGCTCATCCTCCTACGAGCAGTACTTC
CASSSSYEQYF
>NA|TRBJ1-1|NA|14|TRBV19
TGTGCCAGCCTCCAACAGGGATCGGGCACTGAAGCTTTCTTT
CASLQQGSGTEAFF
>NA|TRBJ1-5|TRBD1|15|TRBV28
TGTGCCAGCAGTTTATACAGGGGAAGACATCAGCCCCAGCATTTT
CASSLYRGRHQPQHF
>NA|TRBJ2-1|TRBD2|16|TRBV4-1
TGCGCCAGCAGCCGAGGACTAGCGGGAGGACCCAATGAGCAGTTCTTC
CASSRGLAGGPNEQFF
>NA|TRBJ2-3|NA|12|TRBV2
TGTGCCAGCAGCCGGGACGGGAGACCGCAGTATTTT
CASSRDGRPQYF
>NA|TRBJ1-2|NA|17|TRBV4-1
TGCGCCAGCAGCCAAAATTTATATCGTGCGGTCGGGTATGGCTACACCTTC
CASSQNLYRAVGYGYTF
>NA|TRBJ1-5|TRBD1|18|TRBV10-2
TGCGCCAGCAGTGCCGACAGGGGACAACCTTATAGCAATCAGCCCCAGCATTTT
CASSADRGQPYSNQPQHF
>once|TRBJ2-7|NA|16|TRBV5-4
TGTGCCAGCAGCTCGGAAGTCGGACAGCCCACCTACGAGCAGTACTTC
CASSSEVGQPTYEQYF
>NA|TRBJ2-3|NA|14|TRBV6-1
TGTGCCAGCAGACCCAGGGGAGTGACGGATACGCAGTATTTT
CASRPRGVTDTQYF
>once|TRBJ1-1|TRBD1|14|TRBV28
TGTGCCAGCAGCTCGGGACAGAACCCCACTGAAGCTTTCTTT
CASSSGQNPTEAFF
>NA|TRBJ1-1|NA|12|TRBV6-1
TGTGCCAGCAGTGACTTCGGCCGTGAAGCTTTCTTT
CASSDFGREAFF
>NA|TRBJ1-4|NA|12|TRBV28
TGTGCCAGCAGTTTGTTAGACGAAAAACTGTTTTTT
CASSLLDEKLFF
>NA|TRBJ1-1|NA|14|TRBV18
TGTGCCAGCTCACCAGGACAGAGTAACACTGAAGCTTTCTTT
CASSPGQSNTEAFF
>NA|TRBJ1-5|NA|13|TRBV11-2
TGTGCCAGCAGCTTACAGGGGAATCAGCCCCAGCATTTT
CASSLQGNQPQHF
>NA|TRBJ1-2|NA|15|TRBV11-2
TGTGCCAGCAGCTTAGAGACGTCAGCGCACTATGGCTACACCTTC
CASSLETSAHYGYTF
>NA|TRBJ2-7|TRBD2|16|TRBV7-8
TGTGCCAGCAGCTTATCGTTAGCGGGAGGGGAGTACGAGCAGTACTTC
CASSLSLAGGEYEQYF